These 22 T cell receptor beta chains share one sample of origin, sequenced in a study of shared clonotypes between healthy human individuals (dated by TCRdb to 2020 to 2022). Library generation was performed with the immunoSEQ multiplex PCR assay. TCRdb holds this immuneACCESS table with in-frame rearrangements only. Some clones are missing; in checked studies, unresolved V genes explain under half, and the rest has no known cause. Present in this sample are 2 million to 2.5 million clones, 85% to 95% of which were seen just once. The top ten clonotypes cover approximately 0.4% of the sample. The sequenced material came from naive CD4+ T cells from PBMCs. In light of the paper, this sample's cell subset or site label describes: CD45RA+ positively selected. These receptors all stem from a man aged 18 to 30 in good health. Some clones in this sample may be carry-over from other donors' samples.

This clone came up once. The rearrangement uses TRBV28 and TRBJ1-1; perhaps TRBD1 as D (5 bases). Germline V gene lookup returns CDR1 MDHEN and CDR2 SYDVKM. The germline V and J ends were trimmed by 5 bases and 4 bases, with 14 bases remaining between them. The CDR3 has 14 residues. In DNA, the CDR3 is TGTGCCAGCAGTCCGCCGGGGGTAGGCACTGAAGCTTTCTTT. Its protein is CASSPPGVGTEAFF.

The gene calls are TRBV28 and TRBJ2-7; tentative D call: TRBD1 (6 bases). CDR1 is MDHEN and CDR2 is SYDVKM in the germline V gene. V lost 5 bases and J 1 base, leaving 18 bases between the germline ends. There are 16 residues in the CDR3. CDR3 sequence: CASSPVGRGRSYEQYF. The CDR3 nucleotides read TGTGCCAGCAGTCCCGTCGGCAGGGGCAGATCCTACGAGCAGTACTTC.

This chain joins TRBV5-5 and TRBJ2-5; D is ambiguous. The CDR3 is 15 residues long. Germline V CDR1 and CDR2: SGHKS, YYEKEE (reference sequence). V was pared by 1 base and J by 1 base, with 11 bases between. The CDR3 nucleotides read TGTGCCAGCAGCTTGTCGCGGCAGGCCCAAGAGACCCAGTACTTC. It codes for CASSLSRQAQETQYF.

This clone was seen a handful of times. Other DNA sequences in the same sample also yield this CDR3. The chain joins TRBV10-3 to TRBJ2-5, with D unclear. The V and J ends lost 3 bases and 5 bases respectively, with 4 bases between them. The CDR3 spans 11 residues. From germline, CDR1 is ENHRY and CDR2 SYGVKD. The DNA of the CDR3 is TGTGCCATCAGTGAAGGGGAGACCCAGTACTTC. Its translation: CAISEGETQYF.

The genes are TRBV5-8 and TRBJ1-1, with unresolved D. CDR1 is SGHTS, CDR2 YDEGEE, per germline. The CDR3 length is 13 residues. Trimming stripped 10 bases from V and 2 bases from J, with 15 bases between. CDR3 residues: CAANRPFNTEAFF. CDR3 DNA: TGTGCCGCTAACCGACCCTTCAACACTGAAGCTTTCTTT.

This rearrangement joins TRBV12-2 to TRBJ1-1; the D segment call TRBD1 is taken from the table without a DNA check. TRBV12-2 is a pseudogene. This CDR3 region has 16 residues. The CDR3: CASRLTKGAGNTEAFF. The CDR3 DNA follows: TGTGCAAGTCGCTTAACAAAGGGGGCGGGTAACACTGAAGCTTTCTTT.

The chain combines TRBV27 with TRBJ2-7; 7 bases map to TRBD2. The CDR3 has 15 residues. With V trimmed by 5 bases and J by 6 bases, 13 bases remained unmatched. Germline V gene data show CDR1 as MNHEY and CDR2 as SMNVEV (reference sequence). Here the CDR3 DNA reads TGTGCCAGCAGTCCCCGGTGGGCGGGAGACGTCGAGCAGTACTTC. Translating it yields CASSPRWAGDVEQYF.

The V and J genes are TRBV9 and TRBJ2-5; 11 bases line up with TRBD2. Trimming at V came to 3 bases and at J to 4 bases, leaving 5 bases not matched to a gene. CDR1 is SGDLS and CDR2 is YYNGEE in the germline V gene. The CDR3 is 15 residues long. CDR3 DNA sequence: TGTGCCAGCAGCGCCACGGGGACTAGCGGAGAGACCCAGTACTTC. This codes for CASSATGTSGETQYF.

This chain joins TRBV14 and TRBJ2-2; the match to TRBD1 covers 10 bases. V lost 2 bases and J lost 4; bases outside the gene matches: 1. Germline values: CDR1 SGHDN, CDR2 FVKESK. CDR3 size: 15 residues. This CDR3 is CASSQRDRGTGELFF. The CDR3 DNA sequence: TGTGCCAGCAGCCAAAGGGACAGGGGCACCGGGGAGCTGTTTTTT.

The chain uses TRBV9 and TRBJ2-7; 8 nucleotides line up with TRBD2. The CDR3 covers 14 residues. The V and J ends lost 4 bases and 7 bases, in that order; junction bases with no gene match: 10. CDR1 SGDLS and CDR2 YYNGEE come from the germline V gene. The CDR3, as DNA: TGTGCCAGCAGCCCCCAAGCGGGAGCGCGGGAGCAGTACTTC. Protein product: CASSPQAGAREQYF.

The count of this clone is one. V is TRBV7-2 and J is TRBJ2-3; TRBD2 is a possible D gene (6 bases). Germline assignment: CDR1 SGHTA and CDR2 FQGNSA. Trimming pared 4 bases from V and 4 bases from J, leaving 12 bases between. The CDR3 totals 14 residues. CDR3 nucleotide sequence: TGTGCCAGCAGCTATATCGGGACTCCAGATACGCAGTATTTT. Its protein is CASSYIGTPDTQYF.

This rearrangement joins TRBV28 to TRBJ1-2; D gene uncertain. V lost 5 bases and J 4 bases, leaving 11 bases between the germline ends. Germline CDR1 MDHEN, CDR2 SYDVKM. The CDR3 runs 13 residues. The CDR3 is CASSARGGYGYTF. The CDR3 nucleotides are TGTGCCAGCAGTGCCCGGGGTGGCTATGGCTACACCTTC.

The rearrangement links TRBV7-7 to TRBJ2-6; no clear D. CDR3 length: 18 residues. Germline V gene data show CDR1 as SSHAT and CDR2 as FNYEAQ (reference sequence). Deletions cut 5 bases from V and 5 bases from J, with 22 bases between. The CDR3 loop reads CASSRRGVPQSRANVLTF. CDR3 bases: TGTGCCAGCAGCAGACGAGGAGTGCCACAAAGTCGGGCCAACGTCCTGACTTTC. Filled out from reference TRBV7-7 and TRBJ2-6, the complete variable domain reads GAGVSQSPRYKVTKRGQDVTLRCDPISSHATLYWYQQALGQGPEFLTYFNYEAQPDKSGLPSDRFSAERPEGSISTLTIQRTEQRDSAMYRCASSRRGVPQSRANVLTFGAGSRLTVL.

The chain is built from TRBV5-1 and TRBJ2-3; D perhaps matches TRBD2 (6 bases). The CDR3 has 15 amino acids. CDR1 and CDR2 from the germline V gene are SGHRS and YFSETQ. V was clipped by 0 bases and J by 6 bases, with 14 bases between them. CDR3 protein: CASSLEGGTLDTQYF. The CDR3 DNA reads TGCGCCAGCAGCTTGGAGGGCGGGACTCTTGATACGCAGTATTTT.

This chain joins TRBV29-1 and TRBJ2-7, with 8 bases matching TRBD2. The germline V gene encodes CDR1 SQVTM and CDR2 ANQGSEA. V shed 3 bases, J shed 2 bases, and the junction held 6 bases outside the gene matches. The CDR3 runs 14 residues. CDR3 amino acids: CSVEVNGRAYEQYF. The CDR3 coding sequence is TGCAGCGTTGAGGTTAACGGGAGGGCCTACGAGCAGTACTTC.

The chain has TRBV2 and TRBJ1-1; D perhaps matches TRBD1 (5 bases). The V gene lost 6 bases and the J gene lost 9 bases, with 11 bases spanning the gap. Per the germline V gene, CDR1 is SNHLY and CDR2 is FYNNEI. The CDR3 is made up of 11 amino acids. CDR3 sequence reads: CASSQTGKAFF. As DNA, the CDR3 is TGTGCCAGCAGCCAAACAGGAAAAGCTTTCTTT.

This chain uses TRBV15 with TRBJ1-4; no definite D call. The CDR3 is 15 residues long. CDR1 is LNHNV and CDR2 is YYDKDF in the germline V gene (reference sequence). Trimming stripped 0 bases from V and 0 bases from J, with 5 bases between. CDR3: CATSRDRTTNEKLFF. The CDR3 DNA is TGTGCCACCAGCAGAGATCGGACAACTAATGAAAAACTGTTTTTT.

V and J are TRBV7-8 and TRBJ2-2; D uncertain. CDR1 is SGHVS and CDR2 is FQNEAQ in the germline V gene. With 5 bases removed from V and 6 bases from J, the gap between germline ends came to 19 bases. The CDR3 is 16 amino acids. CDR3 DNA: TGTGCCAGCAGCCCGATCAGGCCGAGTGGGGCCGGGGAGCTGTTTTTT. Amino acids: CASSPIRPSGAGELFF.

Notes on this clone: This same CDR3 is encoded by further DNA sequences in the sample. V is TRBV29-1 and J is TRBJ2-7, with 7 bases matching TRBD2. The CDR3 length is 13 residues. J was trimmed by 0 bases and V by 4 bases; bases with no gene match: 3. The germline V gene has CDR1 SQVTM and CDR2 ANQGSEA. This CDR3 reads CSVALAASYEQYF. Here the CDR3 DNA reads TGCAGCGTTGCTCTAGCGGCCTCCTACGAGCAGTACTTC.

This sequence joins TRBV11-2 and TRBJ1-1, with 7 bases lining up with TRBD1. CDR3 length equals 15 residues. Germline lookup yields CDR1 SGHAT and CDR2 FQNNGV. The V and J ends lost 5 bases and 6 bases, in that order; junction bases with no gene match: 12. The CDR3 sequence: CASSGLKTGEAEAFF. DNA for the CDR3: TGTGCCAGCAGCGGGCTCAAAACAGGGGAGGCTGAAGCTTTCTTT.

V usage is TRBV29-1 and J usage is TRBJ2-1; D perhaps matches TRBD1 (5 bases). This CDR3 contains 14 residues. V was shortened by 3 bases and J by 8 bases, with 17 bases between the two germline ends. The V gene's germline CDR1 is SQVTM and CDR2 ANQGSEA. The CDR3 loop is CSVDRLVEGDEQFF. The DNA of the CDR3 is TGCAGCGTTGATCGGCTAGTGGAAGGGGATGAGCAGTTCTTC.

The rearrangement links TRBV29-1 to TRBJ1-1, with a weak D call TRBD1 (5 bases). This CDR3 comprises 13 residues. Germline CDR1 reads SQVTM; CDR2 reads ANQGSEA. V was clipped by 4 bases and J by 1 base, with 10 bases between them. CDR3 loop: CSVGGGGNTEAFF. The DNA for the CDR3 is TGCAGCGTTGGGGGGGGAGGGAACACTGAAGCTTTCTTT.